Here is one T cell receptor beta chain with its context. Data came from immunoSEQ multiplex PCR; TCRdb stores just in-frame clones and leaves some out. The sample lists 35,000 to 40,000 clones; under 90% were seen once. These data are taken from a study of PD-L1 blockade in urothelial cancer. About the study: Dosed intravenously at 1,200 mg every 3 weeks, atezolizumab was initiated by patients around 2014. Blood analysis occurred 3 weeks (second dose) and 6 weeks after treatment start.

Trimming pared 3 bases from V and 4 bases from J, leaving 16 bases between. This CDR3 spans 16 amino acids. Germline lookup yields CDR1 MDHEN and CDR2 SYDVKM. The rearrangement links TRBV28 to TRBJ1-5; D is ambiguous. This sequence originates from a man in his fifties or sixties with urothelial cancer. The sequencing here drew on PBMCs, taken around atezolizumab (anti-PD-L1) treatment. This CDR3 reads CASSLERALGNQPQHF. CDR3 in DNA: TGTGCCAGCAGTTTGGAGCGGGCCCTGGGAAATCAGCCCCAGCATTTT. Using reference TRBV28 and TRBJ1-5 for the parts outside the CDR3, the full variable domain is DVKVTQSSRYLVKRTGEKVFLECVQDMDHENMFWYRQDPGLGLRLIYFSYDVKMKEKGDIPEGYSVSREKKERFSLILESASTNQTSMYLCASSLERALGNQPQHFGDGTRLSIL.